This TCR beta chain was captured in a study of T-cell reconstitution after alpha-beta-depleted transplantation in children. The study's findings and limits: There were reportedly several hundred expanded graft clones from which alpha-beta T cells came about two months after transplant. Surviving recipient cells, namely T cells and thymic progenitors, were the source of high day-60 TCRbeta diversity in some patients. At the one-year point after transplant, T-cell counts and TCRbeta diversity were found to come mostly from T cells that had been newly produced.

With 5 bases removed from V and 8 bases from J, the gap between germline ends came to 16 bases. Germline values: CDR1 DFQATT, CDR2 SNEGSKA (reference sequence). The CDR3 runs to 13 residues. Library preparation (for TCRbeta) was performed with unique molecular identifiers. TCRdb passed the PCR reads through MiXCR, listing each CDR3 protein once. The data show about 580,000 distinct CDR3 sequences, roughly 23% seen once. This clonotype was counted between two and nine times. Its matching antigen is unknown. Sample: PBMCs, mostly from graft donor cells, taken 360 days after TCRalphabeta/CD19-depleted stem cell transplant. The receptor was derived from a boy younger than two who had a stem cell transplant for acute myeloid leukemia, so the T cells may come from the graft donor. The rearrangement uses TRBV20-1 and TRBJ2-1; D is tentatively TRBD1 or TRBD2 (5 bases each). CDR3 sequence reads: CSALRGASYEQFF. CDR3 nucleotide sequence: TGCAGTGCTCTACGAGGGGCTTCGTATGAGCAGTTCTTC.